This TCR beta chain was captured in a study of Graves' ophthalmopathy and Graves' hyperthyroidism. Using RNA transcripts, the TCR beta CDR3 regions were amplified. HTBI primers served in a first-round RT-PCR, which a second-round multiplex PCR followed. TCRdb re-analysed the multiplex PCR reads in MiXCR, keeping a single row per CDR3 protein. Altogether more than 150,000 distinct CDR3 sequences are present, over 35% being singletons, with the ten largest covering 5.8%. CDR1 is LGHNA and CDR2 is YNFKEQ in the germline V gene. Unmatched junction bases numbered 1, after V lost 2 bases and J lost 1 base. CDR3 length equals 14 residues. This clonotype was detected many times.

This clonotype originated in a woman aged 40 to 49 with Graves' ophthalmopathy. The chain employs TRBV4-2 and TRBJ1-1, with 7 bases identical to TRBD1. The sample taken for sequencing was peripheral blood. The CDR3: CASSQQGENTEAFF. The CDR3 DNA follows: TGTGCCAGCAGCCAACAGGGGGAGAACACTGAAGCTTTCTTT.